The 21 T cell receptor beta chains in this list originate from one sample, sequenced in a study of control samples from healthy donors and cancer patients. Generated by immunoSEQ multiplex PCR, the TCRdb table keeps only in-frame clones and is missing some. Of 150,000 to 200,000 clones in the sample, 80% to 90% are singletons; the top ten hold nearly 5%. The sequenced sample was blood. These TCRs come from a woman aged 25 to 39 in good health.

V is TRBV2 and J is TRBJ2-3; the D is unclear. Trimming removed 4 bases from V and 1 base from J, with 9 bases in between. CDR1 and CDR2 from the germline V gene are SNHLY and FYNNEI. The CDR3 length is 14 residues. The CDR3 region has the DNA TGTGCCAGCAGTGTCGTTCCACGCACAGATACGCAGTATTTT. Protein product: CASSVVPRTDTQYF.

The rearrangement joins TRBV5-6 to TRBJ1-1, with D hard to call. The germline CDR1 and CDR2 sequences are SGHDT and YYEEEE. The CDR3 is made up of 13 amino acids. V dropped 5 bases and J dropped 11 bases, with 19 bases sitting between them. The chain's CDR3 is CASSRDPSMGAFF. In nucleotides, the CDR3 is TGTGCCAGCAGTCGCGATCCCTCGATGGGGGCTTTCTTT.

The chain combines TRBV14 with TRBJ1-2; 7 bases align to TRBD1. The CDR3 is made up of 19 amino acids. The V gene's germline CDR1 is SGHDN and CDR2 FVKESK. V shed 1 base and J 0 bases; nucleotides not matched to a gene: 14. The CDR3 nucleotides are TGTGCCAGCAGCCAAGGCTCACAGGGGACAGCCCGTGCTAACTATGGCTACACCTTC. Amino acids: CASSQGSQGTARANYGYTF. Complete variable domain (other parts from reference TRBV14 and TRBJ1-2): EAGVTQFPSHSVIEKGQTVTLRCDPISGHDNLYWYRRVMGKEIKFLLHFVKESKQDESGMPNNRFLAERTGGTYSTLKVQPAELEDSGVYFCASSQGSQGTARANYGYTFGSGTRLTVV.

DNA for the CDR3: TGTGCCAGCAGCCAAGATGCGTTTCGAGGCGAGCAGTACTTC. Its protein is CASSQDAFRGEQYF. This chain connects TRBV3-1 (or the pseudogene TRBV3-2) to TRBJ2-7; D remains unclear. Germline CDR1 LGHDT, CDR2 YNNKEL (reference sequence). V was trimmed by 0 bases and J by 6 bases, leaving 12 bases between them. The CDR3 is made up of 14 amino acids.

The gene calls are TRBV7-9 and TRBJ2-5, with D hard to call. Per germline, CDR1 SEHNR and CDR2 FQNEAQ (reference sequence). This CDR3 is built from 14 residues. V lost 1 base, J lost 1 base, and 7 bases lay in between. CDR3 loop: CASSLEGSQETQYF. CDR3 bases: TGTGCCAGCAGCTTAGAGGGCAGCCAAGAGACCCAGTACTTC.

The chain has TRBV28 and TRBJ1-4, with 7 bases identical to TRBD1. This CDR3 has 12 amino acids. V gave up 7 bases and J gave up 7 bases; unmatched junction bases: 3. Germline V gene sequence: CDR1 MDHEN, CDR2 SYDVKM. The CDR3 nucleotides are TGTGCCAGCAAGGGGGCGGGTGAAAAACTGTTTTTT. Residues: CASKGAGEKLFF.

J is TRBJ2-3 and V is TRBV7-9; the D is unclear. Germline CDR1 SEHNR, CDR2 FQNEAQ (reference sequence). Trimming took 0 bases from V and 6 from J, leaving 7 bases between them. The CDR3 covers 13 residues. CDR3 amino acids: CASSLASRDTQYF. The DNA of the CDR3 is TGTGCCAGCAGCTTAGCGTCGCGGGATACGCAGTATTTT.

This chain connects TRBV14 to TRBJ2-3; no definite D call. The CDR3 is 14 amino acids. V shed 4 bases and J shed 5 bases, with 13 bases lying between them. Germline CDR1 and CDR2: SGHDN and FVKESK. The CDR3 coding sequence is TGTGCCAGCAGCCTCAACCCACGGGTAGATACGCAGTATTTT. Its translation: CASSLNPRVDTQYF. The full variable domain, its missing parts supplied by reference TRBV14 and TRBJ2-3, is EAGVTQFPSHSVIEKGQTVTLRCDPISGHDNLYWYRRVMGKEIKFLLHFVKESKQDESGMPNNRFLAERTGGTYSTLKVQPAELEDSGVYFCASSLNPRVDTQYFGPGTRLTVL.

This sequence joins TRBV6-5 and TRBJ1-4, with D possibly TRBD1 on 5 matching bases. Trimming removed 5 bases at V and 3 bases at J, with 10 bases between. CDR1 MNHEY and CDR2 SVGAGI come from the germline V gene. This CDR3 contains 14 residues. CDR3 sequence: CASSKDMANEKLFF. In nucleotides, the CDR3 is TGTGCCAGCAGTAAGGACATGGCTAATGAAAAACTGTTTTTT.

This sequence joins TRBV5-6 and TRBJ1-5; D is unresolved. The CDR3 extends over 15 amino acids. Looked up from germline, CDR1 is SGHDT and CDR2 is YYEEEE. The germline V and J ends were trimmed by 4 bases and 2 bases, with 13 bases remaining between them. In DNA, the CDR3 is TGTGCCAGCAGCCCCTCGCGGGTTGGCAATCAGCCCCAGCATTTT. Protein sequence: CASSPSRVGNQPQHF.

The chain employs TRBV29-1 and TRBJ2-7; possible D gene TRBD1, 6 bases. The CDR3 is 11 amino acids. CDR1 is SQVTM and CDR2 is ANQGSEA in the germline V gene. V was cut by 7 bases and J by 3 bases, with 10 bases left in between. CDR3 sequence reads: CSANRDYEQYF. Here the CDR3 DNA reads TGCAGCGCGAACAGGGACTACGAGCAGTACTTC.

CDR3 coding DNA: TGTGCCAGCAGCCGAGGACGGACTTTAGCTAACTATGGCTACACCTTC. This translates into CASSRGRTLANYGYTF. The V gene is TRBV28, the J gene TRBJ1-2, with D unclear. V was clipped by 6 bases and J by 0 bases, with 17 bases between them. Germline V gene sequence: CDR1 MDHEN, CDR2 SYDVKM. The length of the CDR3 is 16 residues.

The CDR3 coding sequence is TGCGCCAGCAGCTTGACAGGGGGTCGGACTGAAGCTTTCTTT. Amino acid sequence: CASSLTGGRTEAFF. The chain joins TRBV5-1 to TRBJ1-1, with 8 bases fitting TRBD1. The CDR3 has 14 amino acids. CDR1 is SGHRS, CDR2 YFSETQ, per germline. With V trimmed by 1 base and J by 5 bases, 4 bases remained unmatched.

The chain uses TRBV7-9 and TRBJ2-5; unclear D gene. The CDR3 is 14 amino acids. Germline CDR1 and CDR2: SEHNR and FQNEAQ (reference sequence). The V end was cut by 1 base, the J end by 4 bases, with 10 bases between. DNA for the CDR3: TGTGCCAGCAGCTTAGGTTCTTCTCGAGAGACCCAGTACTTC. Protein: CASSLGSSRETQYF.

This clone came up many times. V usage is TRBV27 and J usage is TRBJ2-2; 13 bases are shared with TRBD2. Germline CDR1 is MNHEY and CDR2 is SMNVEV (reference sequence). J gave up 6 bases and V 5 bases, and 3 bases lay outside the gene matches. The CDR3 totals 15 residues. The CDR3 DNA sequence: TGTGCCAGCAGTAGACTAGCGGGAGGTTCCGGGGAGCTGTTTTTT. It translates to CASSRLAGGSGELFF.

V usage is TRBV11-3 and J usage is TRBJ2-1, with 11 bases that match TRBD2. The CDR3 is 16 amino acids. Trimming removed 4 bases from V and 5 bases from J; junction bases left unmatched: 7. CDR1 and CDR2 (germline): SGHNT, YENEEA. The CDR3 DNA follows: TGTGCCAGCAGCTCACTAGCGGGAGATAGACACAATGAGCAGTTCTTC. The encoded protein is CASSSLAGDRHNEQFF.

This sequence joins TRBV12-2 and TRBJ1-1; the table's D call of TRBD1 was not tested on the DNA. TRBV12-2 is a pseudogene. The CDR3 length is 18 residues. The CDR3: CASRSYRERPGTNTEAFF. The DNA for the CDR3 is TGTGCAAGTCGCTCTTACAGGGAGCGGCCGGGAACTAACACTGAAGCTTTCTTT.

The chain joins TRBV5-6 to TRBJ2-1, with 12 positions matching TRBD2. Trimming took 2 bases from V and 1 from J; bases not matched to a gene: 1. This CDR3 has 16 amino acids. The V gene's germline CDR1 is SGHDT and CDR2 YYEEEE. CDR3 sequence: CASSFLAGGSYNEQFF. The CDR3 DNA sequence: TGTGCCAGCAGCTTCCTAGCGGGAGGGTCCTACAATGAGCAGTTCTTC.

The chain joins TRBV7-9 to TRBJ2-5; no reliable D call. Trimming left V 8 bases short and J 5 bases short, with 15 bases between. CDR1 is SEHNR and CDR2 is FQNEAQ in the germline V gene (reference sequence). CDR3 length: 13 residues. DNA of the CDR3: TGTGCCAGCTCTGGTCCCGCTAGGGAGACCCAGTACTTC. Its translation is CASSGPARETQYF.

Only a few counts were recorded for this clone. V usage is TRBV30 and J usage is TRBJ1-1, with D tentatively TRBD1 (6 bases). This CDR3 contains 15 residues. Germline V gene lookup returns CDR1 GTSNPN and CDR2 SVGIG (reference sequence). The V end lost 2 bases, the J end lost 1 base, and 14 bases lay between the germline ends. The CDR3 loop reads CAWSTGHPTNTEAFF. Written as DNA, the CDR3 is TGTGCCTGGAGTACAGGGCACCCTACGAACACTGAAGCTTTCTTT.

The rearrangement links TRBV21-1 to TRBJ2-5; the table's D gene call, TRBD2, was not cross checked with the DNA. TRBV21-1 is a listed pseudogene. The CDR3 has 15 amino acids. CDR3 region: CASSTHRTNLRTQYF. CDR3 bases: TGTGCCAGCAGCACTCACCGGACTAATCTTAGGACCCAGTACTTC.